This T cell receptor (beta chain) is drawn from a study of blood T cell repertoires in COVID-19. Overall study context: Samples representing acute and convalescent COVID-19 were sourced from the United States, Italy and Spain.

The germline V and J ends were trimmed by 8 bases and 8 bases, with 24 bases remaining between them. This CDR3 spans 15 amino acids. The germline V gene encodes CDR1 MNHEY and CDR2 SMNVEV (reference sequence). The data were produced by immunoSEQ multiplex PCR, yet TCRdb's version contains in-frame clones alone and is incomplete. The table shows 180,000 or so clones, with over 80% occurring only once. This TCR came from a woman aged 45-65 years who had recovered from COVID-19. V is TRBV27 and J is TRBJ1-2; tentatively, D is TRBD1 (6 bases). The specimen sequenced was PBMCs or T cells enriched from blood (not recorded which). In DNA, the CDR3 is TGTGCCAGCCAGAGGGACGGGACAAATAAAGGGGGCTACACCTTC. It translates to CASQRDGTNKGGYTF.